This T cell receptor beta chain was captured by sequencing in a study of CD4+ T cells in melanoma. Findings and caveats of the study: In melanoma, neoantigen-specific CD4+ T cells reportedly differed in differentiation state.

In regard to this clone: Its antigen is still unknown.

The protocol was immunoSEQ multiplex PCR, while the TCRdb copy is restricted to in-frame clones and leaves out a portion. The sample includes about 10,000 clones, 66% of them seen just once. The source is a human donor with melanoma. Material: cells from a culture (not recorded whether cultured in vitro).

Here the CDR3 DNA reads TGTGCCAGCAGCTTTCCTAGCGGGGGGCTTGAGGAGACCCAGTACTTC. It is translated as CASSFPSGGLEETQYF. The rearrangement uses TRBV5-4 and TRBJ2-5; 11 bases map to TRBD2. The V gene's germline CDR1 is SGHNT and CDR2 YYREEE (reference sequence). This CDR3 is built from 16 residues. V was clipped by 2 bases and J by 5 bases; unmatched bases: 8.